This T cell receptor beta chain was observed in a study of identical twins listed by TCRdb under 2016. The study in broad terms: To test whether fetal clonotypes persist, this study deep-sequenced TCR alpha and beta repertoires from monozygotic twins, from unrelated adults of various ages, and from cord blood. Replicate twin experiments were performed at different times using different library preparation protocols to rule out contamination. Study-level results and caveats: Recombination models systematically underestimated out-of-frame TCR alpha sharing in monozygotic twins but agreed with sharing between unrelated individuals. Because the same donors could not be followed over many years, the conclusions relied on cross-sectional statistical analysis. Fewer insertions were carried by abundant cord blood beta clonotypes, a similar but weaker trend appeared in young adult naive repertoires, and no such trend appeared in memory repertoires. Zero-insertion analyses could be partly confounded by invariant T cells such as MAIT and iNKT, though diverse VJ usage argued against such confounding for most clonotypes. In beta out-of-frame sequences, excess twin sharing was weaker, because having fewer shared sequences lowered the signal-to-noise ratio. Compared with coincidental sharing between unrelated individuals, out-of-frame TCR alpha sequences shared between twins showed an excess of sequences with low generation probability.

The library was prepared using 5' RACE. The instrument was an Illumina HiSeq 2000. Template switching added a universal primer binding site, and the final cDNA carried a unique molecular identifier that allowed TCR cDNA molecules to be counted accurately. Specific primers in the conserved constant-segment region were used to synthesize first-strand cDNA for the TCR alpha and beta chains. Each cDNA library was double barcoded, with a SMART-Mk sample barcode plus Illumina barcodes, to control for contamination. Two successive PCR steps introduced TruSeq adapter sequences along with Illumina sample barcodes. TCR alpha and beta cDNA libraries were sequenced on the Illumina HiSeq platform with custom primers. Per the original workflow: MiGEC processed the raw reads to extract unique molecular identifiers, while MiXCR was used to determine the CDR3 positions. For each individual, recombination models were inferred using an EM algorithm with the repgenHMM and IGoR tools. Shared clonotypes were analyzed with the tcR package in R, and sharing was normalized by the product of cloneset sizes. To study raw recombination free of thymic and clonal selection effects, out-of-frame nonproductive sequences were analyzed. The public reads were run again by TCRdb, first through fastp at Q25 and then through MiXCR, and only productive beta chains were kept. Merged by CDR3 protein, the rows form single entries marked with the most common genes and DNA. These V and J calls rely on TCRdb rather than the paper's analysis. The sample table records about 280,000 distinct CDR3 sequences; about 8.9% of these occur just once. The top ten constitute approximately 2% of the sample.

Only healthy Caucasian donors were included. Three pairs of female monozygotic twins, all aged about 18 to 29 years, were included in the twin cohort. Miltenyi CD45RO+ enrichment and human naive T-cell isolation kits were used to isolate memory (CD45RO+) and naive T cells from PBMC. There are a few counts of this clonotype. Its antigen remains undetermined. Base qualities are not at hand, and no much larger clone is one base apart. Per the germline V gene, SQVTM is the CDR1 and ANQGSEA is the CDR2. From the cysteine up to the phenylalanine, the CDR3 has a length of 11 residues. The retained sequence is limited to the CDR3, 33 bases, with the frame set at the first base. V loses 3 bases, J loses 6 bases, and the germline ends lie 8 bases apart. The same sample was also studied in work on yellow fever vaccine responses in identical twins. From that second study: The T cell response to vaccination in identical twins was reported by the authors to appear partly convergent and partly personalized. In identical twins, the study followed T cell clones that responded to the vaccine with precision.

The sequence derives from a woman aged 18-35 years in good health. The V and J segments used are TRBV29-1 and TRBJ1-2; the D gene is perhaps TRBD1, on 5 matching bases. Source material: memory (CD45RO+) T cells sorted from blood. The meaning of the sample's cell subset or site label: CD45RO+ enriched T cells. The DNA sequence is TGCAGCGTTGATTCAGGGAATGGCTACACCTTC. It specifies CSVDSGNGYTF.